This entry concerns a single T cell receptor (beta chain). The sample comes from a study of blood T cell repertoires in COVID-19. As for the study in general: T cells, B-cell-depleted T cells, or PBMCs provided the cDNA or gDNA that served as material.

The Seattle patients joined while their infection was active and were tracked longitudinally afterward. Losses at the gene ends were 4 bases for V and 3 bases for J; bases not matched to a gene: 8. The CDR3 is made up of 16 amino acids. Germline CDR1 MGHRA, CDR2 YSYEKL. TCRdb keeps only in-frame clones here, not all; method: immunoSEQ multiplex PCR. This sample has approximately 250,000 clones, with roughly 85% found just once. The clonotype comes from a man aged 50-59 years with COVID-19, enrolled during active disease. The V and J genes are TRBV4-1 and TRBJ1-4; 7 bases agree with TRBD1. Specimen: peripheral blood. The CDR3 DNA reads TGCGCCAGCAGCCTTCAGCACGGGACAGCTAATGAAAAACTGTTTTTT. This codes for CASSLQHGTANEKLFF.